A selection of T cell receptor beta chains follows, all from one sample in a study of blood T cell repertoires in COVID-19. Method: immunoSEQ multiplex PCR; TCRdb's copy keeps in-frame clones and lacks some. The table records under 300,000 clones, more than 75% of them present only once. The source material was PBMCs or T cells enriched from blood (not recorded which). These receptors were collected from a woman aged 50 to 65 who had recovered from COVID-19. CDR3s include the opening cysteine and the closing phenylalanine or tryptophan. A D gene is named only where the DNA matches it firmly. Only some rows state a clone size, as once, few, many or a class for expanded clones.

j_call: TRBJ2-1; v_call: TRBV7-3; clone_size: .; d_call: TRBD2; cdr3_nt: TGTGCCAGCAGTTACGATAGAGCGGGATACAATGAGCAGTTCTTC; cdr3_aa: CASSYDRAGYNEQFF
j_call: TRBJ1-2; v_call: TRBV27; clone_size: .; d_call: TRBD1; cdr3_nt: TGTGCCAGCTTTGGGAACAGGGGTGGGCTTAGGGACTATGGCTACACCTTC; cdr3_aa: CASFGNRGGLRDYGYTF
j_call: TRBJ2-1; v_call: TRBV19; clone_size: .; d_call: TRBD2; cdr3_nt: TGTGCCAGTAGGGCGGGAGCCGCCTACAATGAGCAGTTCTTC; cdr3_aa: CASRAGAAYNEQFF
j_call: TRBJ2-7; v_call: TRBV5-1; clone_size: few; d_call: .; cdr3_nt: TGCGCCAGTTCGAGGGACACCGCCTCCTACGAGCAGTACTTC; cdr3_aa: CASSRDTASYEQYF
j_call: TRBJ2-1; v_call: TRBV18; clone_size: .; d_call: TRBD2; cdr3_nt: TGTGCCAGCTCACCGGGACTAGCAAATACCTACAATGAGCAGTTCTTC; cdr3_aa: CASSPGLANTYNEQFF
j_call: TRBJ2-7; v_call: TRBV19; clone_size: once; d_call: TRBD1; cdr3_nt: TGTGCCAGTAGTAAATTGGGACAGGGGAGGTCCTACGAGCAGTACTTC; cdr3_aa: CASSKLGQGRSYEQYF
j_call: TRBJ1-1; v_call: TRBV11-2; clone_size: .; d_call: .; cdr3_nt: TGTGCCAGCAGCTTTACAGCTGAGAACACTGAAGCTTTCTTT; cdr3_aa: CASSFTAENTEAFF
j_call: TRBJ1-2; v_call: TRBV15; clone_size: few; d_call: .; cdr3_nt: TGTGCCACCAGCAGGGACAGTCTCAGCTATGGCTACACCTTC; cdr3_aa: CATSRDSLSYGYTF
j_call: TRBJ1-3; v_call: TRBV7-3; clone_size: .; d_call: TRBD1; cdr3_nt: TGTGCCAGCAGCCCTTCCGGGACAGGGGGCTCTGGAAACACCATATATTTT; cdr3_aa: CASSPSGTGGSGNTIYF
j_call: TRBJ1-6; v_call: TRBV6-9; clone_size: .; d_call: .; cdr3_nt: TGTGCCAGGCAGGGACCCCTCCACTTT; cdr3_aa: CARQGPLHF
j_call: TRBJ2-5; v_call: TRBV11-3; clone_size: .; d_call: TRBD2; cdr3_nt: TGTGCCAGCAGCGCAGCTAGCGGGTCCGGGGAGACCCAGTACTTC; cdr3_aa: CASSAASGSGETQYF
j_call: TRBJ1-2; v_call: TRBV7-2; clone_size: few; d_call: .; cdr3_nt: TGTGCCAGCAGCCCCAGGCTCAACTATGGCTACACCTTC; cdr3_aa: CASSPRLNYGYTF
j_call: TRBJ1-2; v_call: TRBV12-3/TRBV12-4; clone_size: .; d_call: .; cdr3_nt: TGTGCCAGCAGACAGGGACCTGGAGGCTACACCTTC; cdr3_aa: CASRQGPGGYTF
j_call: TRBJ1-1; v_call: TRBV30; clone_size: .; d_call: .; cdr3_nt: TGTGCCTGGAGTGTACGTAGCCCTGAAGCTTTCTTT; cdr3_aa: CAWSVRSPEAFF
j_call: TRBJ2-1; v_call: TRBV15; clone_size: .; d_call: .; cdr3_nt: TGTGCCACCAGCAGAGATAAAGGGTCCAGCGGTGGTGAGCAGTTCTTC; cdr3_aa: CATSRDKGSSGGEQFF
j_call: TRBJ2-3; v_call: TRBV10-3; clone_size: .; d_call: .; cdr3_nt: TGTGCCATCAGCTCCACAGGGCTTCTCACAGATACGCAGTATTTT; cdr3_aa: CAISSTGLLTDTQYF
j_call: TRBJ1-5; v_call: TRBV2; clone_size: .; d_call: TRBD1; cdr3_nt: TGTGCCAGCAGTTGGACAGGGACGAATCAGCCCCAGCATTTT; cdr3_aa: CASSWTGTNQPQHF
j_call: TRBJ1-2; v_call: TRBV27; clone_size: .; d_call: .; cdr3_nt: TGTGCCAGCAGGCTAGGGGCGAGCTATGGCTACACCTTC; cdr3_aa: CASRLGASYGYTF
j_call: TRBJ2-7; v_call: TRBV30; clone_size: .; d_call: TRBD2; cdr3_nt: TGTGCCGGCCGGGGACTAGCGGGAGCCGAGCAGTACTTC; cdr3_aa: CAGRGLAGAEQYF
j_call: TRBJ1-1; v_call: TRBV7-9; clone_size: .; d_call: .; cdr3_nt: TGTGCCAGCAGCTTAGCCCTCAGGGGACGAACTGAAGCTTTCTTT; cdr3_aa: CASSLALRGRTEAFF
j_call: TRBJ2-1; v_call: TRBV15; clone_size: .; d_call: TRBD2; cdr3_nt: TGTGCCACCAGCAGAGGGGCCGGGACTAGCTTCAATGAGCAGTTCTTC; cdr3_aa: CATSRGAGTSFNEQFF
j_call: TRBJ2-7; v_call: TRBV6-5; clone_size: once; d_call: .; cdr3_nt: TGTGCCAGCAGGGGGCCAGGGATTGTTGGCGAGCAGTACTTC; cdr3_aa: CASRGPGIVGEQYF
j_call: TRBJ1-2; v_call: TRBV4-1; clone_size: .; d_call: .; cdr3_nt: TGCGCCAGCAGCCCCACCGGACAATTAAAAGGCTACACCTTC; cdr3_aa: CASSPTGQLKGYTF
j_call: TRBJ2-5; v_call: TRBV6-5; clone_size: .; d_call: TRBD2; cdr3_nt: TGTGCCAGCCGAGGAGCTCTAGCGGGAGAGCGGACCCAGTACTTC; cdr3_aa: CASRGALAGERTQYF
j_call: TRBJ2-3; v_call: TRBV7-8; clone_size: .; d_call: .; cdr3_nt: TGTGCCAGCAGCTTAGAGGGGTCTTCACGGGTCGATACGCAGTATTTT; cdr3_aa: CASSLEGSSRVDTQYF
j_call: TRBJ2-3; v_call: TRBV30; clone_size: .; d_call: .; cdr3_nt: TGTGCCTGGAGTACGAGAGATACGCAGTATTTT; cdr3_aa: CAWSTRDTQYF
j_call: TRBJ2-3; v_call: TRBV15; clone_size: .; d_call: TRBD2; cdr3_nt: TGTGCCACCAGCACCAGGGGACTAGCGGCTAGCACAGATACGCAGTATTTT; cdr3_aa: CATSTRGLAASTDTQYF
j_call: TRBJ2-1; v_call: TRBV27; clone_size: .; d_call: TRBD2; cdr3_nt: TGTGCCAGCAGTTTATACCCACCTTATGACAGACTAGCGGGAGTTACCTACAATGAGCAGTTCTTC; cdr3_aa: CASSLYPPYDRLAGVTYNEQFF
j_call: TRBJ2-7; v_call: TRBV7-2; clone_size: .; d_call: TRBD1; cdr3_nt: TGTGCCAGCAGCTTACACGGACAGGGCTACGAGCAGTACTTC; cdr3_aa: CASSLHGQGYEQYF
j_call: TRBJ2-1; v_call: TRBV20-1; clone_size: .; d_call: TRBD2; cdr3_nt: TGCAGTGCTAGTGAGCCTGGGACTAGCATAGACAATGAGCAGTTCTTC; cdr3_aa: CSASEPGTSIDNEQFF
j_call: TRBJ2-7; v_call: TRBV7-9; clone_size: .; d_call: TRBD2; cdr3_nt: TGTGCCAGCAGCTTAGGGGCTAGCGGTTCCTACGAGCAGTACTTC; cdr3_aa: CASSLGASGSYEQYF
j_call: TRBJ2-1; v_call: TRBV5-1; clone_size: .; d_call: .; cdr3_nt: TGCGCCAGCAGCTTGGTCCTCTACAATGAGCAGTTCTTC; cdr3_aa: CASSLVLYNEQFF
j_call: TRBJ2-7; v_call: TRBV7-3; clone_size: .; d_call: .; cdr3_nt: TGTGCCAGCAGCTTAGATAGGGGCTACGAGCAGTACTTC; cdr3_aa: CASSLDRGYEQYF